The TCR beta chain under discussion was sequenced for a study of beta chain features in type 1 diabetes. The V gene end was trimmed by 2 bases and the J gene end by 7 bases; junction bases not matched to a gene: 3. CDR3 length: 14 residues. Germline V gives CDR1 SEHNR, CDR2 FQNEAQ (reference sequence). Of the isolated RNA, all was reverse transcribed, and so the sequenced material was expressed TCRB transcripts. Profiling relied on immunoSEQ multiplex PCR, and the TCRdb table lists in-frame clones only, not all of them. The sample consists of more than 50,000 clones, roughly 60% of them appearing once. This clone was observed a handful of times.

The sequencing input was Tregs from blood. The chain uses TRBV7-9 and TRBJ1-4; 8 bases map to TRBD1. The sequence derives from a woman aged 18 to 35 in good health. Here the CDR3 DNA reads TGTGCCAGCAGCTTACAGGGGGCAAGTGAAAAACTGTTTTTT. As protein: CASSLQGASEKLFF.